This is a list of T cell receptor beta chains from one sample in a study of blood T cell repertoires in COVID-19. Assay used: immunoSEQ multiplex PCR; TCRdb lists only in-frame clones, some missing. The sample contains tens of thousands of clones, roughly 80% of which appear only once. The sequenced material came from peripheral blood. The receptor set was obtained from a man aged 65 to 85 with COVID-19, enrolled during active disease. Both conserved end residues are part of each CDR3. Fields, in order: D gene, V gene, clone size, CDR3 length, J gene, CDR3 protein, CDR3 DNA. D genes are given only for firm matches. Only some rows state a clone size, as once, few, many or a class for expanded clones.

-	TRBV7-6	-	16	TRBJ2-2	CASSLARLENTGELFF	TGTGCCAGCAGCTTAGCGAGACTGGAGAACACCGGGGAGCTGTTTTTT
-	TRBV7-9	-	15	TRBJ1-1	CASSLSGHLNTEAFF	TGTGCCAGCAGCTTATCGGGACACCTGAACACTGAAGCTTTCTTT
-	TRBV7-2	-	15	TRBJ1-2	CASSLQNLGNYGYTF	TGTGCCAGCAGCTTACAAAACCTCGGGAACTATGGCTACACCTTC
TRBD1	TRBV5-4	-	17	TRBJ1-2	CASSSEGRGQGGRGYTF	TGTGCCAGCAGCTCGGAGGGCCGGGGACAGGGGGGCCGAGGCTACACCTTC
-	TRBV28	-	13	TRBJ2-2	CASRRLLTGELFF	TGTGCCAGCAGACGACTCTTGACCGGGGAGCTGTTTTTT
TRBD1	TRBV5-4	-	14	TRBJ1-2	CASSLQGGNYGYTF	TGTGCCAGCAGCTTGCAGGGGGGTAACTATGGCTACACCTTC
-	TRBV19	-	15	TRBJ1-4	CASSISPRGNEKLFF	TGTGCCAGTAGTATATCCCCCAGGGGAAATGAAAAACTGTTTTTT
-	TRBV21-1	-	16	TRBJ1-5	CASTGGEVRSNQPQHF	TGTGCCTCAACAGGGGGGGAAGTCCGTAGCAATCAGCCCCAGCATTTT
-	TRBV5-4	-	16	TRBJ1-2	CASSSGGARANYGYTF	TGTGCCAGCAGCTCCGGGGGGGCGAGAGCTAACTATGGCTACACCTTC
TRBD1	TRBV7-6	medium-sized	16	TRBJ1-5	CASSFGDRAGNQPQHF	TGTGCCAGCAGCTTCGGAGACAGGGCGGGCAATCAGCCCCAGCATTTT
-	TRBV7-2	-	12	TRBJ2-7	CASSPSSYEQYF	TGTGCCAGCAGCCCGAGCTCCTACGAGCAGTACTTC
-	TRBV18	-	14	TRBJ1-5	CASSPGTQNQPQHF	TGTGCCAGCTCACCAGGGACTCAGAATCAGCCCCAGCATTTT
-	TRBV7-2	-	12	TRBJ1-1	CASSFRDGDWKF	TGTGCCAGCAGCTTTAGGGACGGGGACTGGAAATTT
TRBD1	TRBV12-5	few	14	TRBJ1-3	CASVQTGGGNTIYF	TGTGCTAGTGTTCAGACAGGGGGAGGAAACACCATATATTTT
TRBD1	TRBV11-3	-	16	TRBJ2-1	CASRRTGKKTYNEQFF	TGTGCCAGCAGAAGGACAGGGAAAAAGACCTACAATGAGCAGTTCTTC
-	TRBV6-5	-	14	TRBJ1-6	CASMLRGLNSPLHF	TGTGCCAGCATGTTAAGGGGACTGAATTCACCCCTCCACTTT
-	TRBV2	few	14	TRBJ1-4	CASSELAEGEKLFF	TGTGCCAGCAGTGAACTGGCAGAGGGTGAAAAACTGTTTTTT
-	TRBV6-5	-	15	TRBJ1-2	CASSYGAGSNYGYTF	TGTGCCAGCAGTTACGGCGCAGGTTCTAACTATGGCTACACCTTC
TRBD1	TRBV27	-	18	TRBJ2-6	CASSLGQGQSSGANVLTF	TGTGCCAGCAGTCTCGGACAGGGCCAATCTTCTGGGGCCAACGTCCTGACTTTC
-	TRBV5-6	few	12	TRBJ1-1	CASSEQGAKAFF	TGTGCCAGCAGCGAACAGGGCGCCAAAGCTTTCTTT
TRBD2	TRBV6-2/TRBV6-3	-	16	TRBJ2-3	CASSYLSGGGSDTQYF	TGTGCCAGCAGTTACCTTTCGGGCGGGGGTTCAGATACGCAGTATTTT
TRBD2	TRBV7-7	-	15	TRBJ2-1	CASSKPSGRINEQFF	TGTGCCAGCAGCAAACCTAGCGGGAGGATCAATGAGCAGTTCTTC
TRBD1	TRBV5-1	once	16	TRBJ1-4	CASSVTPGQVNEKLFF	TGCGCCAGCAGCGTCACACCGGGACAGGTTAATGAAAAACTGTTTTTT
-	TRBV7-2	-	18	TRBJ2-7	CASSSLDSARGPYYEQYF	TGTGCCAGCAGCTCCCTCGACTCGGCGCGGGGCCCCTACTACGAGCAGTACTTC
TRBD1	TRBV6-2/TRBV6-3	-	16	TRBJ2-5	CASSFSPGTVKETQYF	TGTGCCAGCAGTTTCTCGCCCGGGACAGTAAAAGAGACCCAGTACTTC
-	TRBV6-5	-	14	TRBJ2-7	CASRLDPSPGEQYF	TGTGCCAGCAGACTAGACCCCTCTCCGGGAGAGCAGTACTTC
TRBD2	TRBV6-2/TRBV6-3	-	17	TRBJ2-1	CASSYSPRAGEYNEQFF	TGTGCCAGCAGTTATTCTCCGCGGGCGGGAGAGTACAATGAGCAGTTCTTC
TRBD1	TRBV11-3	-	15	TRBJ1-6	CASSGRDREYSPLHF	TGTGCCAGCAGCGGGCGGGACAGGGAATATTCACCCCTCCACTTT
-	TRBV5-1	-	14	TRBJ1-4	CASSRRTTNEKLFF	TGCGCCAGCAGCCGGAGAACAACTAATGAAAAACTGTTTTTT
TRBD2	TRBV5-1	-	15	TRBJ2-7	CASSYSGVSSYEQYF	TGCGCCAGCAGCTATAGCGGGGTGAGCTCCTACGAGCAGTACTTC
-	TRBV27	-	13	TRBJ2-3	CASSFITADTQYF	TGTGCCAGCAGTTTTATCACGGCAGATACGCAGTATTTT
TRBD1	TRBV29-1	once	12	TRBJ1-1	CSVEGQGVEAFF	TGCAGCGTTGAGGGACAGGGGGTTGAAGCTTTCTTT
-	TRBV27	-	14	TRBJ1-6	CASRLLTGNSPLHF	TGTGCCAGCAGACTGTTAACAGGGAATTCACCCCTCCACTTT
-	TRBV5-6	once	13	TRBJ2-3	CASSLRPGDTQYF	TGTGCCAGCAGCCTACGACCCGGGGATACGCAGTATTTT
-	TRBV7-8	many	17	TRBJ2-1	CASSFPPSDAWVNEQFF	TGTGCCAGCAGCTTCCCCCCTAGCGACGCTTGGGTCAATGAGCAGTTCTTC
-	TRBV2	-	13	TRBJ2-7	CASSGGSSYEQYF	TGTGCCAGCAGTGGCGGCTCAAGCTACGAGCAGTACTTC
-	TRBV24-1	-	15	TRBJ1-1	CATSDGQIMNTEAFF	TGTGCCACCAGTGATGGACAGATCATGAACACTGAAGCTTTCTTT
TRBD2	TRBV10-3	-	14	TRBJ2-7	CAISVTGGTYEQYF	TGTGCCATCAGTGTTACGGGAGGAACCTACGAGCAGTACTTC
-	TRBV5-1	-	15	TRBJ1-2	CASSLGGASNYGYTF	TGCGCCAGCAGCTTGGGTGGGGCGTCAAACTATGGCTACACCTTC
TRBD2	TRBV6-5	few	12	TRBJ2-4	CASSKTSDIQYF	TGTGCCAGCAGTAAGACTAGCGACATTCAGTACTTC
-	TRBV27	-	13	TRBJ1-1	CASSSRMNTEAFF	TGTGCCAGCAGTTCGCGCATGAACACTGAAGCTTTCTTT
-	TRBV6-2/TRBV6-3	-	14	TRBJ2-4	CASSYPGGGDIQYF	TGTGCCAGCAGTTACCCAGGGGGAGGTGACATTCAGTACTTC
TRBD1	TRBV5-1	-	14	TRBJ2-7	CASSPRDRGYEQYF	TGCGCCAGCAGCCCGCGGGACAGGGGTTACGAGCAGTACTTC
-	TRBV18	-	15	TRBJ2-5	CASSPLSARRETQYF	TGTGCCAGCTCACCACTCAGCGCTAGGCGGGAGACCCAGTACTTC
-	TRBV30	-	14	TRBJ1-2	CAWSYLGSSYGYTF	TGTGCCTGGAGCTATCTTGGTTCAAGCTATGGCTACACCTTC
-	TRBV19	-	16	TRBJ1-1	CASSIPTGLPNTEAFF	TGTGCCAGTAGTATTCCCACGGGACTTCCGAACACTGAAGCTTTCTTT
TRBD2	TRBV4-1	-	20	TRBJ2-1	CASSQGGASGRADGYNEQFF	TGCGCCAGCAGCCAAGGGGGGGCTAGCGGGAGGGCCGATGGGTACAATGAGCAGTTCTTC
-	TRBV12-3/TRBV12-4	-	13	TRBJ2-1	CASRPVAGNEQFF	TGTGCCAGCAGACCGGTGGCGGGCAATGAGCAGTTCTTC
-	TRBV15	-	13	TRBJ1-3	CATVRGGGNTIYF	TGTGCCACCGTTAGGGGTGGCGGAAACACCATATATTTT
TRBD1	TRBV6-6	many	16	TRBJ2-7	CASRLLGTGASYEQYF	TGTGCCAGCCGCCTTTTGGGGACAGGGGCGTCCTACGAGCAGTACTTC
TRBD2	TRBV6-4	-	13	TRBJ2-3	CASSRTRVDTQYF	TGTGCCAGCAGTCGGACTAGAGTAGATACGCAGTATTTT
-	TRBV6-2/TRBV6-3	-	17	TRBJ1-6	CASSPPASGTYNSPLHF	TGTGCCAGCAGTCCCCCGGCCTCAGGAACCTATAATTCACCCCTCCACTTT
-	TRBV24-1	-	15	TRBJ2-3	CATSDHRGNTDTQYF	TGTGCCACCAGTGACCACCGCGGGAACACAGATACGCAGTATTTT